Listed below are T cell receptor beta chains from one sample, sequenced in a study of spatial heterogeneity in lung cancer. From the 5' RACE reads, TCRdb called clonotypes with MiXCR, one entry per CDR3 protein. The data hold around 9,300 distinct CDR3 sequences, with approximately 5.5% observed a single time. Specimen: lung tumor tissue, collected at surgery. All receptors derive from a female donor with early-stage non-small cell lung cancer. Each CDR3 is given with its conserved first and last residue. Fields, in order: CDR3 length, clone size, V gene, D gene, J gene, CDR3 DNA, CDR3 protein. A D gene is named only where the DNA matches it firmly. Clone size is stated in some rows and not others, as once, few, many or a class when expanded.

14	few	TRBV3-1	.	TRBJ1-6	TGTGCCAGCAGCCAAGGTGATGGGGATTCACCCCTCCACTTT	CASSQGDGDSPLHF
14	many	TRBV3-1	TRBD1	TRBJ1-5	TGTGCCAGCAGCTTTGGACAGGGCCATCAGCCCCAGCATTTT	CASSFGQGHQPQHF
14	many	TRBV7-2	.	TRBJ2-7	TGTGCCAGCAGCAACCGACGGATCTCCTACGAGCAGTACTTC	CASSNRRISYEQYF
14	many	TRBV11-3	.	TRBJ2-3	TGTGCCAGCAGCAAAACAGCTAGCACAGATACGCAGTATTTT	CASSKTASTDTQYF
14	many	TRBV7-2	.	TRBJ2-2	TGTGCCAGCAGCCGTGACTCTGCGCCCGGGGAGCTGTTTTTT	CASSRDSAPGELFF
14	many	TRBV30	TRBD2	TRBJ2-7	TGTGCCTGGAGTTACAGCGGGGGTGCCTACGAGCAGTACTTC	CAWSYSGGAYEQYF
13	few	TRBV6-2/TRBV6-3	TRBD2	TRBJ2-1	TGTGCCAGCAGTTACGGGGAGCGGGGGGAGCAGTTCTTC	CASSYGERGEQFF
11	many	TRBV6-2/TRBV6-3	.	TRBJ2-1	TGTGCCAGCAGTACGGACCTGGCCCAGTTCTTC	CASSTDLAQFF
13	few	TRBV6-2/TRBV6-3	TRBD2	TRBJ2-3	TGTGCCAGTGGACTAGCGGGGCAAAATACGCAGTATTTT	CASGLAGQNTQYF
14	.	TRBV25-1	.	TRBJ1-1	TGTGCCAGCAGTGGACAGCCCCCGAACACTGAAGCTTTCTTT	CASSGQPPNTEAFF
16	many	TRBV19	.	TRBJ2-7	TGTGCCAGCCTAGACTCAACTAACGCCGCCTCCTACGAGCAGTACTTC	CASLDSTNAASYEQYF
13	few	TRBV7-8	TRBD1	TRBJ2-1	TGTGCCAGGCGACAGGGTTCCGACAATGAGCAGTTCTTC	CARRQGSDNEQFF
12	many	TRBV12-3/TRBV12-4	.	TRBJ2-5	TGTGCCAGCGGTCCTAGGTCGGAGACCCAGTACTTC	CASGPRSETQYF
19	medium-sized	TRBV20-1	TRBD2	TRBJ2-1	TGCAGTGCTAGCGGTGGACTAGCGGGAGCTATAGACTCCTACAATGAGCAGTTCTTC	CSASGGLAGAIDSYNEQFF
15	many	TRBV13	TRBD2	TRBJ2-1	TGTGCCAGCAGCCAACTAGCGGGGTTGAGCAATGAGCAGTTCTTC	CASSQLAGLSNEQFF
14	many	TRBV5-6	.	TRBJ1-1	TGTGCCAGCAGACAGGGACCGGGGGGCACTGAAGCTTTCTTT	CASRQGPGGTEAFF
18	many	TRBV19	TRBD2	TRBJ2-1	TGTGCCAGTAGTAAGTTGCGTTGGACTAGCGGGAGGGTATATGAGCAGTTCTTC	CASSKLRWTSGRVYEQFF
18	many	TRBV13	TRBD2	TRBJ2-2	TGTGCCAGCAGCGGCAGCGGGGGGAGAGGAACCCACACCGGGGAGCTGTTTTTT	CASSGSGGRGTHTGELFF
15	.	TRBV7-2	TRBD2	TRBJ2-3	TGTGCCAGCAGCTTCAGGAGCGGGAGTTCAGATACGCAGTATTTT	CASSFRSGSSDTQYF
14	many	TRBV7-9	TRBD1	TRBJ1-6	TGTGCCAGCAGCTCAGGGACAGGGTACTCACCCCTCCACTTT	CASSSGTGYSPLHF
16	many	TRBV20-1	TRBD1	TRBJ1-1	TGCAGTGCTAGAGAATCGGGGACAGGGGTTATCACTGAAGCTTTCTTT	CSARESGTGVITEAFF
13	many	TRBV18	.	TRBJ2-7	TGTGCCAGCTCCCCAGACCTAGGGTACGAGCAGTACTTC	CASSPDLGYEQYF
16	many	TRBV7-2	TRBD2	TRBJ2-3	TGTGCCAGCAGCTTAATCGCGGGAGGCTACGTAGATACGCAGTATTTT	CASSLIAGGYVDTQYF
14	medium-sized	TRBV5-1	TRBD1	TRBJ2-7	TGCGCCAGCAGCCCGGACAGGGGGCGATACGAGCAGTACTTC	CASSPDRGRYEQYF
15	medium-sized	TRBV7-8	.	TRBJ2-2	TGTGCCAGCAGCTTAGAACTCTCGAACACCGGGGAGCTGTTTTTT	CASSLELSNTGELFF
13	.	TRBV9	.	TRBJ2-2	TGTGCCAGCAGAGATTACAGGACTGGGGAGCTGTTTTTT	CASRDYRTGELFF
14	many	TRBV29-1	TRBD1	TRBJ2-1	TGCAGCCAACTAAACAGGGGGCTCTACAATGAGCAGTTCTTC	CSQLNRGLYNEQFF
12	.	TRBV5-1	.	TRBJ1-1	TGCGCCAGCAGCACAGGGAGCACTGAAGCTTTCTTT	CASSTGSTEAFF
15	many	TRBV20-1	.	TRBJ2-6	TGCAGTGCTAGAGATCTGCGCTCTGGGGCCAACGTCCTGACTTTC	CSARDLRSGANVLTF
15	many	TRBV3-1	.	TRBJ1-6	TGTGCCAGCAGCCAATTGCTGGGGACCAATTCACCCCTCCACTTT	CASSQLLGTNSPLHF
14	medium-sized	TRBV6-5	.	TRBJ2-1	TGTGCCAGCGGGGCCGGGACTGGCATCTACGAGCAGTTCTTC	CASGAGTGIYEQFF
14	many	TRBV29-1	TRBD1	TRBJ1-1	TGCAGCGTTGGAAGTGGGGCAGGGGGCACTGAAGCTTTCTTT	CSVGSGAGGTEAFF
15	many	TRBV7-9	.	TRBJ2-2	TGTGCCAGCAGCAGTATTTTTGGGAACACCGGGGAGCTGTTTTTT	CASSSIFGNTGELFF
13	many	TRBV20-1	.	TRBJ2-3	TGCAGTGGACTCTGGGGTGTCACAGATACGCAGTATTTT	CSGLWGVTDTQYF
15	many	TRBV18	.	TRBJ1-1	TGTGCCAGCTCACCACCAGGTGCTGTGAACACTGAAGCTTTCTTT	CASSPPGAVNTEAFF
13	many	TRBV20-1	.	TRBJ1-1	TGCAGTGCTCGAGAACAGATCCCGGGGAATGCTTTCTTT	CSAREQIPGNAFF
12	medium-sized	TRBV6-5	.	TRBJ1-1	TGTGCCAGCAGTTTCAGGGAGGGGGAAGCTTTCTTT	CASSFREGEAFF
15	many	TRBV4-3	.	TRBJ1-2	TGCGCCAGCAGCCAAGATCCCAACACCGGTGTTGGCTACACCTTC	CASSQDPNTGVGYTF
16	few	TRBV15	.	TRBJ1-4	TGTGCCACCAGCAGAGACGGCAGGGCCGCTAATGAAAAACTGTTTTTT	CATSRDGRAANEKLFF
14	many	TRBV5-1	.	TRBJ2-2	TGCGCCAGCAGCCCGGGACAGAACACCGGGGAGCTGTTTTTT	CASSPGQNTGELFF
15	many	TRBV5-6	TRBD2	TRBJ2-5	TGTGCCAGCAGCCTACAAGCGGGGCTCAGGGAGACCCAGTACTTC	CASSLQAGLRETQYF
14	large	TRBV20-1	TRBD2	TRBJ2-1	TGCAGTGCTAGACAAAGACTAGCTAGGAATGAGCAGTTCTTC	CSARQRLARNEQFF
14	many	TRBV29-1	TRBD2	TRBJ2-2	TGCAGCGTTGCGGTGCTAGCGGGGGCCGGGGAGCTGTTTTTT	CSVAVLAGAGELFF
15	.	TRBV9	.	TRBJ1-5	TGTGCCAGCAGCGTAGGGGTTAATAGCAATCAGCCCCAGCATTTT	CASSVGVNSNQPQHF
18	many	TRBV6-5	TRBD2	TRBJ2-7	TGTGCCAGCAGTTACCTGCCCGGGACTAGCGGGGGGAGGAGCGAGCAGTACTTC	CASSYLPGTSGGRSEQYF
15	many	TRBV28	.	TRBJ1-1	TGTGCCAGCTCCAAGGCGGGGCTAGGGAACACTGAAGCTTTCTTT	CASSKAGLGNTEAFF
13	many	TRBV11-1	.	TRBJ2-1	TGTGCCAGCAGCTTGGTCAGGGTTGGTGAGCAGTTCTTC	CASSLVRVGEQFF
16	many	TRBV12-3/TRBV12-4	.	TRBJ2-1	TGTGCCAGCAGTTTCTGGGGTCCCCCGTCCTACAATGAGCAGTTCTTC	CASSFWGPPSYNEQFF
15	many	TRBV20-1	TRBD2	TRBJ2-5	TGCAGTGCTATGAGTACGAGCGGGAGCGAGGAGACCCAGTACTTC	CSAMSTSGSEETQYF
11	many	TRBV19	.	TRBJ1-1	TGTGCCAGTAACCACGACGGTGAAGCTTTCTTT	CASNHDGEAFF
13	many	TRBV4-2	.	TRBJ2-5	TGTGCCAGCAGCCAACAAGTTGAGGAGACCCAGTACTTC	CASSQQVEETQYF
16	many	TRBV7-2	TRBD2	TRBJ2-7	TGTGCCAGCAGCCCTGGACTAGCGGGAGTATGGTACGAGCAGTACTTC	CASSPGLAGVWYEQYF
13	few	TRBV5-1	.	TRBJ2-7	TGCGCCAGCAGCTTCGGACCCCGCTACGAGCAGTACTTC	CASSFGPRYEQYF
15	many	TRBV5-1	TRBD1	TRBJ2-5	TGCGCCAGCGGCACGCGACAGGGGCGTGAAGAGACCCAGTACTTC	CASGTRQGREETQYF
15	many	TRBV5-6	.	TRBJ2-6	TGTGCCAGCAGCCGGGACGGGTGGGGGGCCAACGTCCTGACTTTC	CASSRDGWGANVLTF
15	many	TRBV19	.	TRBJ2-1	TGTGCCAGTAAGGGACCGGGGGGCCCCAACAATGAGCAGTTCTTC	CASKGPGGPNNEQFF
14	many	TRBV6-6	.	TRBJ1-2	TGTGCCAGCAAAAGGGGACCCGAGGAATATGGCTACACCTTC	CASKRGPEEYGYTF
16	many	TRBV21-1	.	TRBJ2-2	TGTGCCAGCAACCCTGAGGGACGGGCGAACACCGGGGAGCTGTTTTTT	CASNPEGRANTGELFF